The text below deals with one T cell receptor beta chain. How the authors handled the data: Counts of nucleated cells, estimated from reference gene primer amplification, were obtained. Using immunoSEQ multiplex PCR, the repertoire was profiled, and TCRdb retains in-frame clones only, with some absent. From that table come the V and J calls and clone size; the DNA was used to work out D and trimming. Of roughly 100,000 clones in the sample, 60% to 85% were seen once. Germline-derived CDR1 and CDR2 are SQVTM and ANQGSEA. The CDR3 runs 14 residues. V gave up 3 bases and J gave up 1 base; unmatched junction bases: 2. This record belongs to a study of blood T cell repertoires in COVID-19. Study information: From the United States, Italy and Spain came samples of acute and convalescent COVID-19. T cells, B-cell-depleted T cells, or PBMCs supplied cDNA or gDNA.

The chain links TRBV29-1 to TRBJ2-3; 9 bases line up with TRBD1. Sample: peripheral blood. The clonotype was recovered from a man in his sixties or seventies with acute or convalescent COVID-19. The CDR3 loop reads CSVDWTGGTDTQYF. The CDR3 region has the DNA TGCAGCGTTGATTGGACAGGGGGCACAGATACGCAGTATTTT.